Given below is one T cell receptor beta chain in context. Treatment reported: 15 Gy SBRT to primary tumor, nephrectomy 4 weeks later. Trimming shortened V by 8 bases and J by 8 bases, and 18 bases separated the two germline ends. The CDR3 spans 13 residues. From germline, CDR1 is MNHEY and CDR2 SMNVEV (reference sequence). This record belongs to a study of radiation and T cells in renal cell carcinoma. Data came from immunoSEQ multiplex PCR; TCRdb stores just in-frame clones and leaves some out. This sample has some 15,000 clones; 50% occur once, and the top ten carry under 50%. The clonotype comes from a woman in her sixties or seventies with renal cell carcinoma. The V call is TRBV27, the J call TRBJ1-2; D remains ambiguous. Sequenced material: tumor tissue, taken from a patient whose treatment included radiotherapy and nephrectomy. The CDR3 is CASSQRPVGGYTF. CDR3 sequence (DNA): TGTGCCAGCTCACAACGGCCGGTAGGAGGCTACACCTTC.